Detailed here is one TCR beta chain. Its antigen is currently unknown. This sample was included in a study of cytomegalovirus exposure and HLA in healthy donors. The repertoire was sequenced with immunoSEQ multiplex PCR; TCRdb's copy has only in-frame clones and lacks some. The profile covers roughly 56,000 clones, with roughly 94% appearing a single time and approximately 2.1% taken by the ten largest. Broader study findings: Whilst most TCR sequences proved rare, a subset of public TCRs occurred across many donors. The TCR clusters that emerged in the first cohort tended, a later analysis found, to co-occur in the approximately 130 validation repertoires. In vitro experiments confirmed that three CMV-associated chains were specific for CMV antigens. High sensitivity and specificity were reportedly achieved when the classifier diagnosed cytomegalovirus status.

Trimming left V 4 bases short and J 2 bases short, with 14 bases between. CDR1 and CDR2 from the germline V gene are SEHNR and FQNEAQ (reference sequence). This CDR3 spans 16 amino acids. The chain links TRBV7-9 to TRBJ2-2; D not certain. This TCR derives from a man aged 18 to 29 in good health and CMV-seronegative. Sequencing was carried out using PBMCs. CDR3 loop: CASSSEESLNTGELFF. Here the CDR3 DNA reads TGTGCCAGCAGCTCTGAGGAAAGTCTCAACACCGGGGAGCTGTTTTTT.